One sample yielded the 15 T cell receptor beta chains listed below, sequenced in a study of control samples from healthy donors and cancer patients. The method was immunoSEQ multiplex PCR; TCRdb's version includes in-frame clones alone and lacks a portion of them. The sample holds about 130,000 clones, approximately 92% seen once. The specimen was PBMCs. The receptors stem from a man older than 75 with head and neck cancer.

A note on this clone: Within the sample, other DNA sequences also encode this same CDR3. CDR3 coding DNA: TGTGCCAGCAGTCTGGCCGGGAACACTGAAGCTTTCTTT. Translated, it gives CASSLAGNTEAFF. The J gene is TRBJ1-1, the V gene TRBV12-3 or TRBV12-4; D unresolved. Trimming left V 5 bases short and J 1 base short, with 8 bases between. CDR3 length equals 13 residues.

V and J are TRBV5-4 and TRBJ2-5; 15 bases match TRBD2. This CDR3 has 16 amino acids. The V segment lost 4 bases and the J segment 6 bases; nucleotides outside the gene matches: 7. Germline lookup yields CDR1 SGHNT and CDR2 YYREEE (reference sequence). The chain's CDR3 is CASSRTSGRASKTQYF. The CDR3 nucleotides are TGTGCCAGCAGCAGGACTAGCGGGAGGGCATCTAAGACCCAGTACTTC.

The chain employs TRBV20-1 and TRBJ1-2; 9 bases align to TRBD1. The CDR3 is 11 residues long. The germline V gene has CDR1 DFQATT and CDR2 SNEGSKA (reference sequence). V trimming: 7 bases; J trimming: 7 bases; junction bases outside the gene matches: 4. CDR3 coding DNA: TGCAGTGGCAGGACAGGGGTTGGCTACACCTTC. This gives the protein CSGRTGVGYTF.

V is TRBV15 and J is TRBJ1-3, with a possible D match to TRBD1 (5 bases). From germline, CDR1 is LNHNV and CDR2 YYDKDF (reference sequence). V was shortened by 1 base and J by 0 bases, with 10 bases between the two germline ends. This CDR3 is 16 amino acids long. DNA of the CDR3: TGTGCCACCAGCAGAGCGCGGGACTCCTCTGGAAACACCATATATTTT. It encodes CATSRARDSSGNTIYF. Based on the CDR3 plus reference TRBV15 and TRBJ1-3, the full variable domain is DAMVIQNPRYQVTQFGKPVTLSCSQTLNHNVMYWYQQKSSQAPKLLFHYYDKDFNNEADTPDNFQSRRPNTSFCFLDIRSPGLGDTAMYLCATSRARDSSGNTIYFGEGSWLTVV.

The chain links TRBV19 to TRBJ1-4; 10 nucleotides match TRBD1. CDR3 length equals 13 residues. Germline V gene sequence: CDR1 LNHDA, CDR2 SQIVND (reference sequence). J was trimmed by 6 bases and V by 11 bases; bases with no gene match: 6. The CDR3 nucleotides read TGTGCCTGCCGGACAGGGGGAGATGAAAAACTGTTTTTT. As protein: CACRTGGDEKLFF. The variable domain in full, completed from reference TRBV19 and TRBJ1-4, reads DGGITQSPKYLFRKEGQNVTLSCEQNLNHDAMYWYRQDPGQGLRLIYYSQIVNDFQKGDIAEGYSVSREKKESFPLTVTSAQKNPTAFYLCACRTGGDEKLFFGSGTQLSVL.

J is TRBJ2-5 and V is TRBV19, with no clear D. V lost 5 bases, J lost 4 bases, and 11 bases lay in between. This CDR3 spans 13 amino acids. Germline loops: CDR1 LNHDA, CDR2 SQIVND (reference sequence). In DNA, the CDR3 is TGTGCCAGTAGTTTGTCAGCTAGAGAGACCCAGTACTTC. Translating it yields CASSLSARETQYF. Filled out from reference TRBV19 and TRBJ2-5, the complete variable domain reads DGGITQSPKYLFRKEGQNVTLSCEQNLNHDAMYWYRQDPGQGLRLIYYSQIVNDFQKGDIAEGYSVSREKKESFPLTVTSAQKNPTAFYLCASSLSARETQYFGPGTRLLVL.

This chain links TRBV6-1 with TRBJ1-3; D is ambiguous. Trimming stripped 3 bases from V and 0 bases from J, with 12 bases between. CDR3 length equals 16 residues. Looked up from germline, CDR1 is MNHNS and CDR2 is SASEGT. The CDR3 is CASSEIWQISGNTIYF. The CDR3 DNA is TGTGCCAGCAGTGAGATCTGGCAGATCTCTGGAAACACCATATATTTT.

This clone was seen a single time. The chain recombines TRBV6-4 with TRBJ1-5; D is unclear. Germline lookup yields CDR1 MRHNA and CDR2 SNTAGT. The CDR3 totals 13 residues. V dropped 6 bases and J dropped 10 bases, with 16 bases sitting between them. The CDR3 nucleotides are TGTGCCAGCAGCAGCCATCTAAACGAACCCCAGCATTTT. Protein: CASSSHLNEPQHF.

The rearrangement uses TRBV10-2 and TRBJ1-5, with D possibly being TRBD1 (6 bases). The germline V gene has CDR1 WSHSY and CDR2 SAAADI. V lost 3 bases to trimming and J lost 5 bases, with 11 bases between them. The CDR3 is 14 residues long. The CDR3 here is CASSDLDSYQPQHF. The CDR3 DNA reads as TGCGCCAGCAGTGACTTGGACAGCTATCAGCCCCAGCATTTT.

This clone was detected once. V is TRBV6-5 and J is TRBJ2-7, with unresolved D. The CDR3 has 15 residues. Germline CDR1 reads MNHEY; CDR2 reads SVGAGI. Between the trimmed V and J ends, which lost 4 bases and 6 bases, there was a span of 19 bases. The CDR3 reads CASSSPTSGRSEQYF. CDR3 coding DNA: TGTGCCAGCAGTTCTCCGACTTCAGGTCGGTCCGAGCAGTACTTC.

This clone was recorded only once. The gene calls are TRBV28 and TRBJ1-1, with D uncertain. The germline V gene encodes CDR1 MDHEN and CDR2 SYDVKM. The CDR3 is made up of 14 amino acids. V dropped 1 base and J dropped 5 bases, with 11 bases sitting between them. CDR3 bases: TGTGCCAGCAGTTTATCCAGAGAGGGAACTGAAGCTTTCTTT. Its translation is CASSLSREGTEAFF.

This rearrangement joins TRBV30 to TRBJ1-6, with no clear D. Trimming cost V 1 base and J 8 bases, with 18 bases left between them. From germline, CDR1 is GTSNPN and CDR2 SVGIG (reference sequence). The CDR3 spans 16 residues. The chain's CDR3 is CAWSAYGIAGDSPLHF. Written as DNA, the CDR3 is TGTGCCTGGAGTGCATACGGGATCGCAGGAGATTCACCCCTCCACTTT. Supplemented by reference TRBV30 and TRBJ1-6, the full variable domain reads SQTIHQWPATLVQPVGSPLSLECTVEGTSNPNLYWYRQAAGRGLQLLFYSVGIGQISSEVPQNLSASRPQDRQFILSSKKLLLSDSGFYLCAWSAYGIAGDSPLHFGNGTRLTVT.

This chain uses TRBV30 with TRBJ1-2, with D possibly matching TRBD1 (5 bases). V was clipped by 5 bases and J by 1 base, with 17 bases between them. The germline CDR1 and CDR2 sequences are GTSNPN and SVGIG (reference sequence). The CDR3 runs to 15 residues. Written as DNA, the CDR3 is TGTGCCTGGTCCGGATCGCGACAGATTAACTATGGCTACACCTTC. It translates to CAWSGSRQINYGYTF.

The chain is built from TRBV11-2 and TRBJ2-3; 7 bases match TRBD1. Germline CDR1 is SGHAT and CDR2 is FQNNGV. Trimming removed 2 bases from V and 5 bases from J; junction bases left unmatched: 7. The CDR3 covers 15 residues. The CDR3 sequence: CASSLKQGLEDTQYF. For the CDR3, the DNA is TGTGCCAGCAGCTTAAAACAGGGGTTGGAAGATACGCAGTATTTT.

This clone was seen just once. The chain joins TRBV7-6 to TRBJ2-7, with D hard to call. CDR1 is SGHVS, CDR2 FNYEAQ, per germline. V was cut by 0 bases and J by 1 base, with 10 bases left in between. The CDR3 has 15 amino acids. CDR3 in DNA: TGTGCCAGCAGCTTAGCAATTGGATTTTCCTACGAGCAGTACTTC. The encoded protein is CASSLAIGFSYEQYF.